The present entry profiles one TCR beta chain with its context. Profiling relied on immunoSEQ multiplex PCR, and the TCRdb table lists in-frame clones only, not all of them. The sample holds tens of thousands of clones, 70% to 90% seen once. The germline gives CDR1 SGHKS, CDR2 YYEKEE (reference sequence). V shed 4 bases and J shed 7 bases, with 18 bases lying between them. The length of the CDR3 is 16 residues. This specimen belongs to a study of control samples from healthy donors and cancer patients. The receptor comes from a man between 35 and 55 years old in good health. The J gene is TRBJ1-6, the V gene TRBV5-5; TRBD1 is a possible D gene (6 bases). Sequences were obtained from blood. The CDR3 DNA reads as TGTGCCAGCAGCCCCCTGGGTGGGGACACGAATTCACCCCTCCACTTT. Translated: CASSPLGGDTNSPLHF.